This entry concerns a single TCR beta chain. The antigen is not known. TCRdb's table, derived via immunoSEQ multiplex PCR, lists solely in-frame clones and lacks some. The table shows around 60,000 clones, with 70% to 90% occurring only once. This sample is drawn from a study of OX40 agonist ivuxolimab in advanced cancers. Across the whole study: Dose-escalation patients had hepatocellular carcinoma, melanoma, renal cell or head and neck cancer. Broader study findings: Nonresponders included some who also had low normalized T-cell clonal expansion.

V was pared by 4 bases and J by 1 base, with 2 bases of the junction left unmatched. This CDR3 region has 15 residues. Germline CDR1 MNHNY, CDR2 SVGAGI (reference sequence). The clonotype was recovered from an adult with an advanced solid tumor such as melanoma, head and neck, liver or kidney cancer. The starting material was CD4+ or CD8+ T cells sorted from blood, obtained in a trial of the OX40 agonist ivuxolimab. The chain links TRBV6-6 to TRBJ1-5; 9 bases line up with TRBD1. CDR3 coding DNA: TGTGCCAGCAGTTTGGGGACAGGGAGCAATCAGCCCCAGCATTTT. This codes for CASSLGTGSNQPQHF.